A single sample is the source of the 16 T cell receptor beta chains below, sequenced in a study of OX40 agonist ivuxolimab in advanced cancers. TCRdb keeps only in-frame clones here, not all; method: immunoSEQ multiplex PCR. The sample records about 67,000 clones, around 81% being singletons. The specimen was CD4+ or CD8+ T cells sorted from blood, collected in a trial of the OX40 agonist ivuxolimab. The receptors were sampled from an adult with an advanced solid tumor such as melanoma, head and neck, liver or kidney cancer.

The gene calls are TRBV6-1 and TRBJ2-5; 7 bases agree with TRBD2. Germline V lookup: CDR1 MNHNS, CDR2 SASEGT. CDR3 length equals 14 residues. J lost 0 bases, V lost 6 bases, and 4 bases had no gene match. The CDR3 spells CASRIAGNQETQYF. CDR3 DNA: TGTGCCAGCAGGATAGCGGGCAACCAAGAGACCCAGTACTTC.

The chain is built from TRBV18 and TRBJ2-2, with D perhaps TRBD1 (5 bases). Deletions cut 1 base from V and 3 bases from J, with 9 bases between. From germline, CDR1 is KGHSH and CDR2 LQKENI. The length of the CDR3 is 15 residues. CDR3 sequence reads: CASSPRRDDTGELFF. The CDR3 nucleotides are TGTGCCAGCTCACCACGCAGGGATGACACCGGGGAGCTGTTTTTT.

This chain connects TRBV12-5 to TRBJ1-1; D is undetermined. CDR1 and CDR2 from the germline V gene are LGHNT and FRNRAP. CDR3 length: 15 amino acids. The V and J ends lost 0 bases and 0 bases respectively, with 8 bases between them. In nucleotides, the CDR3 is TGTGCTAGTGGTTTGGTACTGGGGTTGAACACTGAAGCTTTCTTT. Translated: CASGLVLGLNTEAFF.

The chain carries TRBV5-4 and TRBJ2-3; the D is unclear. Germline-derived CDR1 and CDR2 are SGHNT and YYREEE (reference sequence). CDR3 length: 17 residues. The ends were cut back, 2 bases at V and 1 base at J, with 17 bases in the middle. The CDR3 sequence: CASSFFGSPSGTDTQYF. The CDR3 DNA reads as TGTGCCAGCAGCTTCTTTGGATCTCCCTCGGGCACAGATACGCAGTATTTT.

This clone was recorded once. The rearrangement joins TRBV7-9 to TRBJ2-3, with D possibly matching TRBD2 (6 bases). The CDR3 extends over 13 amino acids. The V end lost 3 bases, the J end lost 9 bases, and 13 bases lay between the germline ends. Germline-derived CDR1 and CDR2 are SEHNR and FQNEAQ (reference sequence). The CDR3 region has the DNA TGTGCCAGCAGCTTTGGGGGGTCTGGCACGCAGTATTTT. It codes for CASSFGGSGTQYF. Full variable domain (remainder filled in from reference TRBV7-9 and TRBJ2-3): DTGVSQNPRHKITKRGQNVTFRCDPISEHNRLYWYRQTLGQGPEFLTYFQNEAQLEKSRLLSDRFSAERPKGSFSTLEIQRTEQGDSAMYLCASSFGGSGTQYFGPGTRLTVL.

CDR3 sequence reads: CASSWQGLTNQPQHF. The DNA of the CDR3 is TGTGCCAGCAGTTGGCAGGGACTTACCAATCAGCCCCAGCATTTT. This chain connects TRBV6-1 to TRBJ1-5; tentatively, D is TRBD1 (5 bases). CDR1 and CDR2 from the germline V gene are MNHNS and SASEGT. Trimming cost V 5 bases and J 3 bases, with 14 bases left between them. The CDR3 is 15 residues long.

CDR3 sequence (DNA): TGTGCCTGGTCTGTACGGGAGTCCGCGAATGAGCAGTTCTTC. Protein: CAWSVRESANEQFF. The rearrangement joins TRBV30 to TRBJ2-1; D might be TRBD2 (6 bases). This CDR3 contains 14 residues. V shed 5 bases and J shed 7 bases, with 18 bases lying between them. Germline CDR1 and CDR2: GTSNPN and SVGIG (reference sequence). Full variable domain (outside the CDR3, taken from reference TRBV30 and TRBJ2-1): SQTIHQWPATLVQPVGSPLSLECTVEGTSNPNLYWYRQAAGRGLQLLFYSVGIGQISSEVPQNLSASRPQDRQFILSSKKLLLSDSGFYLCAWSVRESANEQFFGPGTRLTVL.

V usage is TRBV28 and J usage is TRBJ1-2, with a possible D match to TRBD1 (6 bases). The germline V gene encodes CDR1 MDHEN and CDR2 SYDVKM. The V gene lost 6 bases and the J gene lost 11 bases, with 19 bases spanning the gap. There are 13 residues in the CDR3. As DNA, the CDR3 is TGTGCCAGCAGAGGACAGAACAGGGTTAGTTACACCTTC. Protein: CASRGQNRVSYTF.

In nucleotides, the CDR3 is TGTGCCAGCAGCAAAGGCATTTTCAGCAATCAGCCCCAGCATTTT. Protein sequence: CASSKGIFSNQPQHF. The gene calls are TRBV21-1 and TRBJ1-5. TRBV21-1 counts as a pseudogene. CDR3 size: 15 residues.

The rearrangement uses TRBV6-5 and TRBJ1-6; D gene uncertain. CDR1 MNHEY and CDR2 SVGAGI come from the germline V gene. Trimming pared 5 bases from V and 2 bases from J, leaving 4 bases between. This CDR3 is built from 13 residues. The CDR3 sequence is CASSGAYNSPLHF. CDR3 coding DNA: TGTGCCAGCAGTGGAGCCTATAATTCACCCCTCCACTTT.

This clone occurred a few times. This sequence joins TRBV7-8 and TRBJ2-3; no clear D gene. Germline V CDR1 and CDR2: SGHVS, FQNEAQ. The CDR3 extends over 14 amino acids. Trimming left V 3 bases short and J 1 base short, with 8 bases between. The CDR3 region is CASSLEWGTDTQYF. CDR3 nucleotides: TGTGCCAGCAGCTTGGAGTGGGGCACAGATACGCAGTATTTT.

The chain uses TRBV29-1 and TRBJ1-6; TRBD1 might be the D (5 bases). The CDR3 is made up of 11 amino acids. V lost 6 bases and J 13 bases, leaving 13 bases between the germline ends. Germline V gene data show CDR1 as SQVTM and CDR2 as ANQGSEA. In nucleotides, the CDR3 is TGCAGCGTCCTCCAGGGTGGGCCCCTCCACTTT. This encodes CSVLQGGPLHF.

The rearrangement joins TRBV5-1 to TRBJ1-2; D is ambiguous. Looked up from germline, CDR1 is SGHRS and CDR2 is YFSETQ. V was cut by 4 bases and J by 8 bases, with 15 bases left in between. There are 13 residues in the CDR3. The CDR3 loop reads CASSALNQRGYTF. CDR3 sequence (DNA): TGCGCCAGCAGCGCGTTAAACCAGAGGGGCTACACCTTC.

The chain is built from TRBV27 and TRBJ2-1; no firm D call. V lost 6 bases to trimming and J lost 0 bases, with 12 bases between them. Germline loops: CDR1 MNHEY, CDR2 SMNVEV (reference sequence). The CDR3 covers 15 residues. CDR3 DNA: TGTGCCAGCAGCAAGATTCCCCGCTCCTACAATGAGCAGTTCTTC. Translated: CASSKIPRSYNEQFF.

This rearrangement joins TRBV6-1 to TRBJ2-5; 10 bases line up with TRBD2. This CDR3 is built from 14 residues. Germline assignment: CDR1 MNHNS and CDR2 SASEGT. With V trimmed by 5 bases and J by 3 bases, 3 bases remained unmatched. This chain's CDR3 is CASSSLAGEETQYF. The CDR3 DNA is TGTGCCAGCAGTTCCCTAGCGGGGGAAGAGACCCAGTACTTC.

This CDR3 is CASSTDTGKGGGELFF. In DNA, the CDR3 is TGTGCCAGTAGTACCGATACAGGGAAGGGCGGCGGGGAGCTGTTTTTT. The chain has TRBV19 and TRBJ2-2; the D gene is possibly TRBD1 (6 bases). This CDR3 has 16 amino acids. V lost 4 bases, J lost 7 bases, and 19 bases lay in between. From germline, CDR1 is LNHDA and CDR2 SQIVND (reference sequence).